The 27 T cell receptor beta chains presented below share a single source sample, sequenced in a study of blood T cell repertoires in COVID-19. Repertoires were generated with immunoSEQ multiplex PCR, while TCRdb's copy carries only in-frame clones and drops some. The table lists 93,000 or so clones, 70% to 90% of them singletons. The sample was peripheral blood. Receptor source: a woman between 55 and 75 years old with acute or convalescent COVID-19.

This clone was seen more than once but under ten times. CDR3 loop: CASSFPGANTGELFF. DNA of the CDR3: TGTGCCAGCAGTTTCCCAGGGGCGAACACCGGGGAGCTGTTTTTT. The chain is built from TRBV28 and TRBJ2-2; TRBD1 is a possible D gene (6 bases). Germline V gene lookup returns CDR1 MDHEN and CDR2 SYDVKM. The germline V and J ends were trimmed by 3 bases and 0 bases, with 8 bases remaining between them. This CDR3 spans 15 amino acids.

The gene calls are TRBV2 and TRBJ2-7; no firm D call. Deletions cut 5 bases from V and 7 bases from J, with 12 bases between. Germline V lookup: CDR1 SNHLY, CDR2 FYNNEI. CDR3 size: 12 residues. CDR3 amino acids: CASSPTPGEQYF. The CDR3 DNA follows: TGTGCCAGCAGTCCAACTCCGGGTGAGCAGTACTTC.

DNA of the CDR3: TGTGCCAGCAACCAGGGGTCTACGCAGTATTTT. Translating it yields CASNQGSTQYF. The chain employs TRBV2 and TRBJ2-3, with D possibly matching TRBD1 (6 bases). CDR3 length: 11 amino acids. Germline CDR1 SNHLY, CDR2 FYNNEI. V gave up 7 bases and J gave up 8 bases, with 10 bases separating them.

The chain couples TRBV6-1 to TRBJ1-4; D possibly corresponds to TRBD1 (6 bases). Trimming pared 2 bases from V and 8 bases from J, leaving 15 bases between. Per the germline V gene, CDR1 is MNHNS and CDR2 is SASEGT. The CDR3 totals 15 residues. The CDR3 DNA reads as TGTGCCAGCAGTGAAAGGGGGACACTAAAAGAAAAACTGTTTTTT. It specifies CASSERGTLKEKLFF.

The CDR3 coding sequence is TGTGCCAGCAGCGGGGGGCCCGACGCAAGTGAAAAACTGTTTTTT. Translated: CASSGGPDASEKLFF. The chain carries TRBV9 and TRBJ1-4, with TRBD1 as a possible D gene (6 bases). The V and J ends lost 3 bases and 7 bases respectively, with 16 bases between them. Germline loops: CDR1 SGDLS, CDR2 YYNGEE. This CDR3 has 15 residues.

V gene TRBV19 combines with J gene TRBJ1-2; a possible D gene is TRBD1 (6 bases). The CDR3 runs 13 residues. The V end was cut by 1 base, the J end by 6 bases, with 9 bases between. The germline V gene encodes CDR1 LNHDA and CDR2 SQIVND (reference sequence). CDR3 amino acids: CASSIAQGNGYTF. For the CDR3, the DNA is TGTGCCAGTAGTATAGCACAGGGTAATGGCTACACCTTC.

This chain links TRBV4-1 with TRBJ2-1; D is unresolved. Germline V gene data show CDR1 as MGHRA and CDR2 as YSYEKL. V lost 2 bases and J lost 3, with 11 bases in between. The CDR3 totals 15 residues. The CDR3, as DNA: TGCGCCAGCAGCCAACTGATCAGGAACTACAATGAGCAGTTCTTC. This translates into CASSQLIRNYNEQFF.

The CDR3 is CASSADRSYGYTF. In nucleotides, the CDR3 is TGTGCCAGTAGTGCTGACAGGTCATATGGCTACACCTTC. The V gene is TRBV19, the J gene TRBJ1-2, with TRBD1 as a possible D gene (6 bases). V gave up 5 bases and J gave up 5 bases, with 12 bases separating them. CDR1 LNHDA and CDR2 SQIVND come from the germline V gene (reference sequence). There are 13 residues in the CDR3.

V and J are TRBV21-1 and TRBJ2-6; TRBD1 reflects the table's D call only, with no check against the DNA. TRBV21-1 is assigned pseudogene status. The CDR3 loop spans 16 amino acids. The CDR3 region is CASSTGQVFGANVLTF. CDR3 sequence (DNA): TGTGCCAGCAGCACCGGACAGGTGTTTGGGGCCAACGTCCTGACTTTC.

The chain has TRBV23-1 and TRBJ2-1; no clear D. TRBV23-1 is an ORF, with its function uncertain. Trimming removed 4 bases from V and 3 bases from J, with 19 bases in between. This CDR3 is built from 17 residues. The CDR3 sequence: CASSLPRRPLGYNEQFF. The CDR3 region has the DNA TGCGCCAGCAGTCTCCCTAGGAGACCCCTCGGCTACAATGAGCAGTTCTTC.

The chain carries TRBV9 and TRBJ1-1, with D perhaps matching TRBD1 (5 bases). There are 15 residues in the CDR3. Per germline, CDR1 SGDLS and CDR2 YYNGEE. V shed 1 base and J shed 1 base, with 11 bases lying between them. The CDR3 sequence is CASSVSQGWNTEAFF. CDR3 DNA sequence: TGTGCCAGCAGCGTAAGTCAGGGATGGAACACTGAAGCTTTCTTT. Based on the CDR3 plus reference TRBV9 and TRBJ1-1, the full variable domain is DSGVTQTPKHLITATGQRVTLRCSPRSGDLSVYWYQQSLDQGLQFLIQYYNGEERAKGNILERFSAQQFPDLHSELNLSSLELGDSALYFCASSVSQGWNTEAFFGQGTRLTVV.

The V call is TRBV5-1, the J call TRBJ1-6, with D maybe TRBD1 (5 bases). This CDR3 is built from 13 residues. In germline, CDR1 is SGHRS, CDR2 YFSETQ. Trimming removed 5 bases from V and 8 bases from J, with 11 bases in between. The CDR3 nucleotides are TGCGCCAGCAGGGGCAGGGAGGATTCACCCCTCCACTTT. It codes for CASRGREDSPLHF.

This clone has only one observation. The chain combines TRBV6-1 with TRBJ1-2; no firm D call. The CDR3 totals 13 residues. The germline gives CDR1 MNHNS, CDR2 SASEGT. V was trimmed by 1 base and J by 8 bases, leaving 11 bases between them. The CDR3 spells CASSEGETWGYTF. In DNA form, the CDR3 reads TGTGCCAGCAGTGAAGGGGAGACCTGGGGCTACACCTTC.

The rearrangement joins TRBV7-6 to TRBJ1-1; D remains unclear. V was clipped by 1 base and J by 7 bases, with 13 bases between them. From germline, CDR1 is SGHVS and CDR2 FNYEAQ. There are 14 residues in the CDR3. The CDR3 DNA sequence: TGTGCCAGCAGCTTAGGTTCCCGGGAAGGTGAAGCTTTCTTT. This encodes CASSLGSREGEAFF.

This rearrangement joins TRBV11-2 to TRBJ1-2; 8 nucleotides match TRBD1. V was clipped by 3 bases and J by 8 bases; unmatched bases: 8. This CDR3 has 14 amino acids. Per the germline V gene, CDR1 is SGHAT and CDR2 is FQNNGV. In DNA form, the CDR3 reads TGTGCCAGCAGCTTGAAGACAGGGGTGAGGGGCTACACCTTC. Its translation is CASSLKTGVRGYTF.

This chain connects TRBV6-5 to TRBJ2-2, with D unresolved. This CDR3 is built from 15 residues. Germline values: CDR1 MNHEY, CDR2 SVGAGI. V lost 0 bases, J lost 1 base, and 6 bases lay in between. CDR3: CASSYSAGNTGELFF. CDR3 DNA: TGTGCCAGCAGTTACTCGGCTGGGAACACCGGGGAGCTGTTTTTT.

This clone was counted a single time. The genes are TRBV29-1 and TRBJ1-2, with a tentative D call TRBD1 (5 bases). Germline V gene data show CDR1 as SQVTM and CDR2 as ANQGSEA. The CDR3 is 14 amino acids. Trimming took 6 bases from V and 1 from J, leaving 15 bases between them. The CDR3 protein is CSVIQGGHNYGYTF. CDR3 coding DNA: TGCAGCGTAATCCAGGGAGGGCATAACTATGGCTACACCTTC.

The chain has TRBV5-1 and TRBJ1-5, with D tentatively TRBD1 (5 bases). In germline, CDR1 is SGHRS, CDR2 YFSETQ. Trimming pared 5 bases from V and 5 bases from J, leaving 14 bases between. The CDR3 consists of 14 residues. The CDR3 DNA is TGCGCCAGCAGGTCGGCACCGGGGGATCAGCCCCAGCATTTT. Its translation: CASRSAPGDQPQHF.

V is TRBV6-5 and J is TRBJ2-5; a weak D match, TRBD1 (6 bases). Germline loops: CDR1 MNHEY, CDR2 SVGAGI. Trimming removed 8 bases at V and 5 bases at J, with 9 bases between. This CDR3 has 11 residues. CDR3 sequence reads: CASPQGETQYF. The CDR3 DNA reads as TGTGCCAGCCCCCAGGGGGAGACCCAGTACTTC.

The rearrangement links TRBV19 to TRBJ1-6; 8 bases line up with TRBD1. The CDR3 runs to 15 residues. Germline V gene lookup returns CDR1 LNHDA and CDR2 SQIVND (reference sequence). V was clipped by 1 base and J by 5 bases; unmatched bases: 1. The CDR3 protein is CASSIGQGNNSPLHF. The DNA for the CDR3 is TGTGCCAGTAGTATAGGACAGGGGAATAATTCACCCCTCCACTTT. The entire variable domain, with the rest obtained from reference TRBV19 and TRBJ1-6, is as follows: DGGITQSPKYLFRKEGQNVTLSCEQNLNHDAMYWYRQDPGQGLRLIYYSQIVNDFQKGDIAEGYSVSREKKESFPLTVTSAQKNPTAFYLCASSIGQGNNSPLHFGNGTRLTVT.

The chain employs TRBV5-1 and TRBJ1-4; 10 nucleotides match TRBD1. This CDR3 contains 15 residues. The V gene's germline CDR1 is SGHRS and CDR2 YFSETQ. The J segment lost 6 bases and the V segment lost 4 bases, leaving 6 bases of the junction unmatched. The CDR3 DNA sequence: TGCGCCAGCAGCAGACAGGGGGCTATGGATGAAAAACTGTTTTTT. Protein product: CASSRQGAMDEKLFF.

For this clone: Different DNA sequences within this sample yield the same CDR3. This chain uses TRBV3-1 (or the pseudogene TRBV3-2) with TRBJ1-1, with D uncertain. The CDR3 is 14 amino acids. V was trimmed by 3 bases and J by 1 base, leaving 9 bases between them. Germline values: CDR1 LGHDT, CDR2 YNNKEL (reference sequence). The CDR3 protein is CASSHGTPNTEAFF. The CDR3 bases are TGTGCCAGCAGCCATGGCACACCGAACACTGAAGCTTTCTTT.

The chain couples TRBV5-1 to TRBJ1-4; the match to TRBD1 covers 8 bases. CDR1 SGHRS and CDR2 YFSETQ come from the germline V gene. The CDR3 is 15 amino acids. After removal of 0 bases from V and 8 bases from J, the junction contained 6 bases not matched to a gene. The CDR3 DNA is TGCGCCAGCAGCTTGGGGGCAGGGGGCGGCGAAAAACTGTTTTTT. This encodes CASSLGAGGGEKLFF.

The chain combines TRBV12-3 or TRBV12-4 with TRBJ1-3; TRBD1 is a possible D gene (6 bases). The CDR3 spans 13 residues. V lost 3 bases, J lost 7 bases, and 10 bases lay in between. The chain's CDR3 is CASSFSGVNTIYF. The CDR3 DNA reads as TGTGCCAGCAGTTTTTCAGGGGTCAACACCATATATTTT.

V and J are TRBV5-8 and TRBJ2-5; TRBD2 aligns across 8 bases. The germline CDR1 and CDR2 sequences are SGHTS and YDEGEE. Unmatched junction bases numbered 4, after V lost 0 bases and J lost 3 bases. The CDR3 is 15 residues long. The CDR3: CASSLEGLDKETQYF. The CDR3 DNA sequence: TGTGCCAGCAGCTTGGAGGGACTAGACAAAGAGACCCAGTACTTC. Variable domain in full (rest from reference TRBV5-8 and TRBJ2-5): EAGVTQSPTHLIKTRGQQATLRCSPISGHTSVYWYQQALGLGLQFLLWYDEGEERNRGNFPPRFSGRQFPNYSSELNVNALELEDSALYLCASSLEGLDKETQYFGPGTRLLVL.

V gene TRBV19 combines with J gene TRBJ1-2; D may be TRBD1 (6 bases). CDR1 and CDR2 (germline): LNHDA, SQIVND (reference sequence). V lost 1 base and J lost 1, with 16 bases in between. The length of the CDR3 is 17 residues. The CDR3 here is CASSIGTWQGLNYGYTF. The CDR3 DNA is TGTGCCAGTAGTATAGGAACGTGGCAGGGGCTTAACTATGGCTACACCTTC.

The chain links TRBV14 to TRBJ1-1, with TRBD1 matching 8 bases. J was trimmed by 4 bases and V by 4 bases; bases with no gene match: 2. CDR1 and CDR2 (germline): SGHDN, FVKESK. CDR3 length: 13 amino acids. The CDR3 DNA follows: TGTGCCAGCAGCCGAACAGGGGGCACTGAAGCTTTCTTT. It encodes CASSRTGGTEAFF.